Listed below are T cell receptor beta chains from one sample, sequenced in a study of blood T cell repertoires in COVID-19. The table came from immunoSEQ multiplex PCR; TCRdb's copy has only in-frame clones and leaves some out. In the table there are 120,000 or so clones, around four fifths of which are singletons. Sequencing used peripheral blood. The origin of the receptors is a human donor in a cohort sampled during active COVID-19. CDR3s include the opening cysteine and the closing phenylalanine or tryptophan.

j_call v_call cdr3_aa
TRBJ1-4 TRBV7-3 CASSLTGSNEKLFF
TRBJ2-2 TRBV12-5 CASLRDRYTGELFF
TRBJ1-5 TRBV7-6 CASSPTGTENQPQHF
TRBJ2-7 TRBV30 CAWTSGIEQYF
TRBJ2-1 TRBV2 CASSSDLNNEQFF
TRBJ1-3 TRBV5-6 CASSLASGQGIGNTIYF
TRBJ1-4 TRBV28 CASSTTGYNEKLFF
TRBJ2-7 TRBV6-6 CASSSGTGYEQYF
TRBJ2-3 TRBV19 CASSPRLADTDTQYF
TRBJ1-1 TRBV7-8 CASSPDRGVRVTEAFF
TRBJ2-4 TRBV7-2 CASSLALSGSKNIQYF
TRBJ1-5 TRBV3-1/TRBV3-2 CASSPGHLNQPQHF
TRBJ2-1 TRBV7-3 CASSLNVLTSGKNEQFF
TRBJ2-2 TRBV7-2 CASSSPPASGNSGELFF
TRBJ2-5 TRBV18 CASSPLAGDSTQYF
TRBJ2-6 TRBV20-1 CSASPGGSGANVLTF
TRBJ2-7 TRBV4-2 CASSQEVRSYEQYF
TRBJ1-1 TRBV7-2 CASSRGTVNTEAFF
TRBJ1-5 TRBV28 CASSLSQGLQPQHF
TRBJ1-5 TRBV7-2 CASSLNWGGNQPQHF
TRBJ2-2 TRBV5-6 CASSLAPGGSNTGELFF
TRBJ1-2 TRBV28 CASYDRVTYGYTF
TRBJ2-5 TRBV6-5 CASTPTSGVQETQYF
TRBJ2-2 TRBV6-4 CASSEGTGNTGELFF
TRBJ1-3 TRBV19 CASSIEQSRSGNTIYF
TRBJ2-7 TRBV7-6 CASSRTGSYEQYF
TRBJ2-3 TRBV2 CASSQGPSEADTQYF
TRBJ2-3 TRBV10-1 CALSTQRACTDTQYF
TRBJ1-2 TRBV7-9 CASTRTGQGNYGYTF
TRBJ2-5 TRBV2 CASSEETQYF
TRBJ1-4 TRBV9 CASSLIPIQGNEKLFF
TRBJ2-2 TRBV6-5 CASINQGGVGELFF
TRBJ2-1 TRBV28 CASRNSGTSYNEQFF
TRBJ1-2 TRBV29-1 CSVVEGVNYGYTF
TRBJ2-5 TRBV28 CASSPGTGWETQYF
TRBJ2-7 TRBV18 CASSLPRQGAREQYF
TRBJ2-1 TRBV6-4 CASSVTGGNEQFF
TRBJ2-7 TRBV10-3 CAIRTDYSSYEQYF
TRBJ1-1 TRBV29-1 CSVIGQMNTEAFF
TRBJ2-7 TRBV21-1 CANWTSGGTSSYEQYF
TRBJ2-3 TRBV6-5 CASSSRDSLTDTQYF
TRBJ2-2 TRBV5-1 CASSLGTGNTGELFF
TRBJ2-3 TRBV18 CASSRTGATDTQYF
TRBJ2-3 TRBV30 CGVVGTDTQYF
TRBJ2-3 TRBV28 CASTTRSPSGGYTDTQYF
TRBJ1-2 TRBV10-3 CAISESLQEIYGYTF
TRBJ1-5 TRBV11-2 CASSLDRTGRPQHF
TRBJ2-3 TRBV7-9 CASSLERQGPSTDTQYF